One and the same sample provided the 11 T cell receptor beta chains below, sequenced in a study of beta chain features in type 1 diabetes. What was sequenced were expressed TCRB transcripts, since all of the isolated RNA had been reverse transcribed. Using immunoSEQ multiplex PCR, the repertoire was profiled, and TCRdb retains in-frame clones only, with some absent. The repertoire holds about 290,000 clones, with about 7.8% as singletons. The sample taken for sequencing was central memory CD4+ T cells from blood. Receptor source: a woman in her late teens or twenties in good health.

On this clone: Its ends do not fully match the called genes, so a read error is possible. V usage is TRBV6-5 and J usage is TRBJ2-5; TRBD2 agrees at 7 bases. The end of the DNA aligns better with TRBJ2-7, so the J call may be wrong. CDR1 MNHEY and CDR2 SVGAGI come from the germline V gene. The CDR3 has 13 residues. The CDR3 is CAISEAGAHEQYF. CDR3 nucleotide sequence: TGTGCCATCAGTGAGGCGGGAGCTCACGAGCAGTACTTC.

The V gene is TRBV7-2, the J gene TRBJ2-7; TRBD1 agrees at 7 bases. This CDR3 comprises 14 residues. V shed 4 bases, J shed 2 bases, and the junction held 5 bases outside the gene matches. The germline V gene has CDR1 SGHTA and CDR2 FQGNSA. As DNA, the CDR3 is TGTGCCAGCAGCTCTCAGGGACAGACCTACGAGCAGTACTTC. Translating gives CASSSQGQTYEQYF.

This clone was detected a few times. The V call is TRBV18, the J call TRBJ1-1; TRBD1 might be the D (5 bases). There are 12 residues in the CDR3. Germline V gene lookup returns CDR1 KGHSH and CDR2 LQKENI. V lost 5 bases, J lost 5 bases, and 9 bases lay in between. The CDR3 nucleotides read TGTGCCAGCTCATACGACAGAACTGAAGCTTTCTTT. Its translation: CASSYDRTEAFF. Filled out from reference TRBV18 and TRBJ1-1, the complete variable domain reads NAGVMQNPRHLVRRRGQEARLRCSPMKGHSHVYWYRQLPEEGLKFMVYLQKENIIDESGMPKERFSAEFPKEGPSILRIQQVVRGDSAAYFCASSYDRTEAFFGQGTRLTVV.

This clone was observed many times. The chain has TRBV6-6 and TRBJ1-1; a weak D match, TRBD1 (5 bases). This CDR3 contains 15 residues. Trimming removed 6 bases at V and 2 bases at J, with 16 bases between. Per the germline V gene, CDR1 is MNHNY and CDR2 is SVGAGI (reference sequence). CDR3 sequence (DNA): TGTGCCAGCAGAATGGGGGGAGGTTTCAACACTGAAGCTTTCTTT. It yields the protein CASRMGGGFNTEAFF.

This clone was counted ten times or more. The chain combines TRBV10-3 with TRBJ1-5; maybe TRBD1 (6 bases). Germline lookup yields CDR1 ENHRY and CDR2 SYGVKD. The CDR3 has 13 residues. The V and J ends lost 6 bases and 4 bases respectively, with 10 bases between them. CDR3 bases: TGTGCCATCAGCCGAGACAGGAATCAGCCCCAGCATTTT. Encoded protein: CAISRDRNQPQHF.

This chain uses TRBV5-5 with TRBJ2-5; TRBD1 aligns across 10 bases. Trimming took 6 bases from V and 7 from J; bases not matched to a gene: 15. The CDR3 runs to 16 residues. Germline V gene sequence: CDR1 SGHKS, CDR2 YYEKEE (reference sequence). CDR3 sequence (DNA): TGTGCCAGCAACACACTACCGGGACAGGGGAAGGCGACCCAGTACTTC. Translation: CASNTLPGQGKATQYF.

The chain is built from TRBV28 and TRBJ2-7; D is uncertain. Trimming removed 6 bases at V and 7 bases at J, with 13 bases between. The CDR3 length is 12 residues. Germline lookup yields CDR1 MDHEN and CDR2 SYDVKM. CDR3 nucleotide sequence: TGTGCCAGCAGCCCTGACCTAAGGGAGCAGTACGTC. Its protein is CASSPDLREQYV.

For this clone: At the DNA level, this CDR3 is encoded by other sequences in the same sample as well. The rearrangement uses TRBV18 and TRBJ2-7, with D perhaps given as TRBD1 or TRBD2 (6 bases each). Trimming cost V 2 bases and J 3 bases, with 17 bases left between them. The CDR3 is 16 residues long. CDR1 KGHSH and CDR2 LQKENI come from the germline V gene. As DNA, the CDR3 is TGTGCCAGCTCACCATTATCCGGGGGCAGCGGCTACGAGCAGTACTTC. It specifies CASSPLSGGSGYEQYF.

The CDR3 protein is CASSQVGNRAQETQYF. The CDR3, as DNA: TGTGCCAGCAGCCAAGTCGGTAACCGGGCACAAGAGACCCAGTACTTC. The chain has TRBV14 and TRBJ2-5; no clear D gene. The V gene lost 1 base and the J gene lost 2 bases, with 14 bases spanning the gap. The germline CDR1 and CDR2 sequences are SGHDN and FVKESK. There are 16 residues in the CDR3.

This clone was found a few times. V and J are TRBV9 and TRBJ1-1; no clear D gene. The CDR3 length is 13 residues. CDR1 is SGDLS and CDR2 is YYNGEE in the germline V gene. The germline V and J ends were trimmed by 4 bases and 4 bases, with 11 bases remaining between them. The CDR3: CASSLRVGTEAFF. As DNA, the CDR3 is TGTGCCAGCAGCCTACGGGTAGGCACTGAAGCTTTCTTT.

This clone was seen more than once but under ten times. Other nucleotide sequences in the sample specify the same CDR3. V usage is TRBV7-2 and J usage is TRBJ1-1; TRBD1 might be the D (5 bases). The CDR3 contains 13 residues. CDR1 is SGHTA, CDR2 FQGNSA, per germline. With 2 bases removed from V and 2 bases from J, the gap between germline ends came to 6 bases. CDR3 sequence (DNA): TGTGCCAGCAGCTTACAGGGTAACACTGAAGCTTTCTTT. As protein: CASSLQGNTEAFF. Combining the CDR3 with reference TRBV7-2 and TRBJ1-1 gives the whole variable domain GAGVSQSPSNKVTEKGKDVELRCDPISGHTALYWYRQSLGQGLEFLIYFQGNSAPDKSGLPSDRFSAERTGGSVSTLTIQRTQQEDSAVYLCASSLQGNTEAFFGQGTRLTVV.